Shown below are 13 T cell receptor beta chains from a single sample sequenced in a study of blood T cell repertoires in COVID-19. Method: immunoSEQ multiplex PCR; TCRdb's copy keeps in-frame clones and lacks some. Found here are almost 25,000 clones, approximately 78% of them singletons; the top ten hold about 9.4%. The sequenced sample was peripheral blood. The receptor source for this set is a human donor in a cohort sampled during active COVID-19.

In its sample, this clone is large. This rearrangement joins TRBV18 to TRBJ1-6, with D perhaps TRBD1 (5 bases). Germline CDR1 and CDR2: KGHSH and LQKENI. The V gene lost 6 bases and the J gene lost 8 bases, with 23 bases spanning the gap. This CDR3 is 17 amino acids long. This CDR3 is CASSAIWGVGVDSPLHF. The CDR3 DNA is TGTGCCAGCTCCGCGATATGGGGGGTCGGGGTTGATTCACCCCTCCACTTT.

The gene calls are TRBV10-2 and TRBJ2-7, with 8 bases aligning to TRBD1. Unmatched junction bases numbered 8, after V lost 6 bases and J lost 4 bases. This CDR3 comprises 14 residues. CDR1 is WSHSY, CDR2 SAAADI, per germline. The CDR3 loop is CASRDADRGYEQYF. The CDR3 DNA reads TGCGCCAGCAGGGACGCTGACAGGGGATACGAGCAGTACTTC.

In this sample, this clone turned up once. The DNA for the CDR3 is TGCAGCGTGGGGACAGACCCTGGAAACACCATATATTTT. Protein product: CSVGTDPGNTIYF. The chain recombines TRBV29-1 with TRBJ1-3, with TRBD1 matching 7 bases. The V gene's germline CDR1 is SQVTM and CDR2 ANQGSEA. CDR3 length: 13 amino acids. The J segment lost 2 bases and the V segment lost 6 bases, leaving 4 bases of the junction unmatched.

The chain employs TRBV7-2 and TRBJ1-1, with 10 bases identical to TRBD1. V trimming: 10 bases; J trimming: 0 bases; junction bases outside the gene matches: 2. Per germline, CDR1 SGHTA and CDR2 FQGNSA. This CDR3 contains 13 residues. The CDR3 sequence: CATGQGMNTEAFF. The CDR3 DNA reads TGTGCCACGGGACAGGGGATGAACACTGAAGCTTTCTTT.

The chain combines TRBV7-2 with TRBJ2-4; weak D call: TRBD1 (6 bases). Per the germline V gene, CDR1 is SGHTA and CDR2 is FQGNSA. The CDR3 spans 17 residues. Trimming cost V 6 bases and J 1 base, with 19 bases left between them. CDR3 bases: TGTGCCAGCAGTCCGACAGGACCGAACACTGCCAAAAACATTCAGTACTTC. Protein: CASSPTGPNTAKNIQYF.

CDR3 in amino acids: CASSLPGITAYEQYF. The CDR3, as DNA: TGTGCCAGCAGCTTACCAGGGATTACGGCCTACGAGCAGTACTTC. J is TRBJ2-7 and V is TRBV7-9; maybe TRBD1 (5 bases). The CDR3 contains 15 residues. Germline V gene sequence: CDR1 SEHNR, CDR2 FQNEAQ (reference sequence). The V and J ends lost 2 bases and 2 bases respectively, with 13 bases between them.

The chain is built from TRBV6-1 and TRBJ2-7; 8 nucleotides agree with TRBD2. V lost 2 bases to trimming and J lost 5 bases; unmatched junction nucleotides: 8. The CDR3 has 15 amino acids. CDR1 and CDR2 from the germline V gene are MNHNS and SASEGT. CDR3 in amino acids: CASSESGGRLNEQYF. As DNA, the CDR3 is TGTGCCAGCAGTGAATCGGGCGGGAGGTTAAACGAGCAGTACTTC.

The gene calls are TRBV18 and TRBJ2-3, with TRBD2 identical over 10 bases. The ends lost 3 bases at V and 1 base at J; junction bases unmatched: 7. The V gene's germline CDR1 is KGHSH and CDR2 LQKENI. This CDR3 is built from 17 residues. The CDR3 nucleotides are TGTGCCAGCTCACCGACGCTAGCGGGGGAGGGCACAGATACGCAGTATTTT. This gives the protein CASSPTLAGEGTDTQYF.

This sequence joins TRBV28 and TRBJ2-7; TRBD1 aligns across 8 bases. This CDR3 has 18 amino acids. Germline CDR1 reads MDHEN; CDR2 reads SYDVKM. Trimming cost V 2 bases and J 2 bases; bases outside gene matches: 14. The CDR3 bases are TGTGCCAGCAGTTTACTCAATCCCCCGACAGGGGCTCCCTACGAGCAGTACTTC. It translates to CASSLLNPPTGAPYEQYF.

About this clone: Other DNA sequences from this sample encode an identical CDR3 as well. This rearrangement joins TRBV5-1 to TRBJ2-3; TRBD2 aligns across 13 bases. Per germline, CDR1 SGHRS and CDR2 YFSETQ. V shed 0 bases and J 6 bases; nucleotides not matched to a gene: 4. This CDR3 contains 16 residues. CDR3 in DNA: TGCGCCAGCAGCTTGGGGGGGACTAGCGGGACCGATACGCAGTATTTT. Amino acid sequence: CASSLGGTSGTDTQYF.

This clone was seen once. V and J are TRBV23-1 and TRBJ2-5; D remains unclear. TRBV23-1 is an ORF, with its function uncertain. V was pared by 3 bases and J by 3 bases, with 8 bases between. The CDR3 has 13 residues. This chain's CDR3 is CASSQGRKETQYF. The CDR3 DNA is TGCGCCAGCAGTCAGGGCAGGAAAGAGACCCAGTACTTC.

This clone has a single count. CDR3 amino acids: CAWYRGRTSSGANVLTF. The CDR3 DNA is TGTGCCTGGTACAGGGGGCGGACAAGTTCTGGGGCCAACGTCCTGACTTTC. V and J are TRBV30 and TRBJ2-6; 9 bases match TRBD1. V dropped 5 bases and J dropped 1; count of bases not matched to a gene: 9. Germline V CDR1 and CDR2: GTSNPN, SVGIG (reference sequence). The CDR3 contains 17 residues.

This clone has more than one count but fewer than ten. The chain links TRBV4-3 to TRBJ2-7, with D possibly matching TRBD1 (7 bases). CDR1 is LGHNA, CDR2 YSLEER, per germline. Trimming left V 1 base short and J 2 bases short, with 12 bases between. The CDR3 runs 15 residues. The CDR3 spells CASSQGRGTAYEQYF. The CDR3 DNA reads as TGCGCCAGCAGCCAAGGGAGGGGGACAGCCTACGAGCAGTACTTC.